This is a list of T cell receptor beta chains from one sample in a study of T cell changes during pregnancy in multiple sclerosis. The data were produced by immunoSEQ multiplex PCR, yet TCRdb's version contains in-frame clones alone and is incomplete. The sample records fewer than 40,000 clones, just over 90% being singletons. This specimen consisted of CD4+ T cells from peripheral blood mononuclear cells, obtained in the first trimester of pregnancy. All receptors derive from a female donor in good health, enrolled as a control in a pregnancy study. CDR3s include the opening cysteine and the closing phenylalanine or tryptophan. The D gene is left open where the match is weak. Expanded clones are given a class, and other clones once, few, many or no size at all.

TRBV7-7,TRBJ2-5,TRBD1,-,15,TGTGCTAGCAGCCCCCGGGACAGGGGACGTGAGACCCAGTACTTC,CASSPRDRGRETQYF
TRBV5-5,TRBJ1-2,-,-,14,TGTGCCAGCAGCTTGGTGGGCGATAACTATGGCTACACCTTC,CASSLVGDNYGYTF
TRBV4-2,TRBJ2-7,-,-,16,TGTGCCAGCAGCCAAGAGGGAGACAGGCGATCCTACGAGCAGTACTTC,CASSQEGDRRSYEQYF
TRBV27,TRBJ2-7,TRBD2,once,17,TGTGCCAGCAGTCTCGCCTCGGGGCCAGCGGGGTCGTACGAGCAGTACTTC,CASSLASGPAGSYEQYF
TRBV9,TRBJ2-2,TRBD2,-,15,TGTGCCAGCAGCTCTCACTTCGGGGGGACCGGGGAGCTGTTTTTT,CASSSHFGGTGELFF
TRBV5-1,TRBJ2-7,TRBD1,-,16,TGCGCCAGCCGGGAGATCTACCGGGACAGGACCCACGAGCAGTACTTC,CASREIYRDRTHEQYF
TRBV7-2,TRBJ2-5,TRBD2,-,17,TGTGCCAGCAGCGGAGCCGGACTAGCGGGGTACCAAGAGACCCAGTACTTC,CASSGAGLAGYQETQYF
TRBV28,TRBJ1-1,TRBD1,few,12,TGTGCCAGCAGCTCGACAGGGTTAAGAACTTTCTTT,CASSSTGLRTFF
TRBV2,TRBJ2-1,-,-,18,TGTGCCAGCATGACCCTCCGGGGGGCCTCCGATTCCTACAATGAGCAGTTCTTC,CASMTLRGASDSYNEQFF
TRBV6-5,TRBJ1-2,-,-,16,TGTGCCAGCAGTTACGGGGGGGGGCGATCTGGCTATGGCTACACCTTC,CASSYGGGRSGYGYTF
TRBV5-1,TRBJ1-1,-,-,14,TGCGCCAGCAGCCTACTAGGTGGAAGCACTGAAGCTTTCTTT,CASSLLGGSTEAFF
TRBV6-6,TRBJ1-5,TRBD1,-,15,TGTGCCAGCAGTTCGGGAGGGACAGGGAATCAGCCCCAGCATTTT,CASSSGGTGNQPQHF
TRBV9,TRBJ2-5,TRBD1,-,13,TGTGCCAGCAGCGCAGGGGGCCAAGGGACCCAGTACTTC,CASSAGGQGTQYF
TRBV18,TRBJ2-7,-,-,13,TGTGCCAGCTCAATCTCAGGGCTGGGCGAGCAGTACTTC,CASSISGLGEQYF
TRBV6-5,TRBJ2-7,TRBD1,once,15,TGTGCCAGCAGCCTCGACAGGGGGCAAGGCTACGAGCAGTACTTC,CASSLDRGQGYEQYF
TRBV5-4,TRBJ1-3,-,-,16,TGTGCCAGCAGCTTGGGCGGGTCGAATGCTGGAAACACCATATATTTT,CASSLGGSNAGNTIYF
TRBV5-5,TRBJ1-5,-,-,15,TGTGCCAGCAGCTTGGGTTTCGTAGACGGGCAGCCCCAGCATTTT,CASSLGFVDGQPQHF
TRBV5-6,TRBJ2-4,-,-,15,TGTGCCAGCAGCTTGGAACGACTAGCCAAAAACATTCAGTACTTC,CASSLERLAKNIQYF
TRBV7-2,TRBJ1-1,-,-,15,TGTGCCAGCAGCTTAGTTTCGACAGGGAACACTGAAGCTTTCTTT,CASSLVSTGNTEAFF
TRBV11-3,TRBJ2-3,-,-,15,TGTGCCAGCAGCCCAGGGGGTTCCCAGCGGGCTACGCAGTATTTT,CASSPGGSQRATQYF
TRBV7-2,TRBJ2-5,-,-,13,TGTGCCAGCAACCGGGGTCGTCAAGAGACCCAGTACTTC,CASNRGRQETQYF
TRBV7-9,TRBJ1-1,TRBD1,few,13,TGTGCCAGCAGCCCACAGGGGGAGGCTGAAGCTTTCTTT,CASSPQGEAEAFF
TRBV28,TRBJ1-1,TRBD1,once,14,TGTGCCAGCACCCGGGGCCGGACAGGGGCTGAAGCTTTCTTT,CASTRGRTGAEAFF
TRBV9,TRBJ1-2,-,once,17,TGTGCCAGCAGCGTAGCTAGCCAGACTTGGGATAACTATGGCTACACCTTC,CASSVASQTWDNYGYTF
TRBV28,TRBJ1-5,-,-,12,TGTGCCAGCAGTTCCCTCCTAGGGGCCCAGCATTTT,CASSSLLGAQHF
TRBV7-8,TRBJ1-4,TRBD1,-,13,TGTGCCAGCAGGCCAGGGGGGAATGAAAAACTGTTTTTT,CASRPGGNEKLFF
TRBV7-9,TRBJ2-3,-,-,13,TGTGCCAGCAGCTTACCAGGGCCAGATACGCAGTATTTT,CASSLPGPDTQYF
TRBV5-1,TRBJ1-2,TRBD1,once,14,TGCGCCAGCAGCCAGGGGGACAATGGGAAACGCTACACCTTC,CASSQGDNGKRYTF
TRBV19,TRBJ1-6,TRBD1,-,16,TGTGCCAGTAGCCACGGACAGGGCGACGTTGCTTCACCCCTCCACTTT,CASSHGQGDVASPLHF
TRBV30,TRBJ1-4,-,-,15,TGTGCCTGTGGGGGGGGAGGGTTAACTAATGAAAAACTGTTTTTT,CACGGGGLTNEKLFF
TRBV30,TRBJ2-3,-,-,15,TGTGCCTGGAGTGGGGGACTTAGTGGGGCAGATACGCAGTATTTT,CAWSGGLSGADTQYF